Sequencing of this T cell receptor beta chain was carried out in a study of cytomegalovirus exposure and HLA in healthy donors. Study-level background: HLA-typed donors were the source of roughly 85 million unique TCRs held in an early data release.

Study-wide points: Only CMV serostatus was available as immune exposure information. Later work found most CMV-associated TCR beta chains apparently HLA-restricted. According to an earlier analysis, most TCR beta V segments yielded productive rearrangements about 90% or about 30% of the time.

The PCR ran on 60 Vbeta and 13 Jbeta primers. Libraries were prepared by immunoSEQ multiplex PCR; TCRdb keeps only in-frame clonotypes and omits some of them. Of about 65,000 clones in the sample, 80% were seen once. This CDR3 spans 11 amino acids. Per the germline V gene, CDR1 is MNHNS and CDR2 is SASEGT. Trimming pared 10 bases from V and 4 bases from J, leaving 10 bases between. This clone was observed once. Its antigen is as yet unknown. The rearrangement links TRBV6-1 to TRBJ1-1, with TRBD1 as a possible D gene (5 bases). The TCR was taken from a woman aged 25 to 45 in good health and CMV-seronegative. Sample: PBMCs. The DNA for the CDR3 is TGTGCCACCCCCCAGGGCACTGAAGCTTTCTTT. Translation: CATPQGTEAFF.